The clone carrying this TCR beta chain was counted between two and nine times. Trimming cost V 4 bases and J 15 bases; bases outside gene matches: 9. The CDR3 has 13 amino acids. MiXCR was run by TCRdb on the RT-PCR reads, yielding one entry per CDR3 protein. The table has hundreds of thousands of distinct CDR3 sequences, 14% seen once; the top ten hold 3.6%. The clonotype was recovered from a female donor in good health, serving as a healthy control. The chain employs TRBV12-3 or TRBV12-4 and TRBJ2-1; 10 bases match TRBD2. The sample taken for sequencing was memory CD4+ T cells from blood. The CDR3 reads CASSYRLAGDRFF. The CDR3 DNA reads TGTGCCAGCAGTTACAGGCTAGCGGGAGATCGGTTCTTC.